Detailed here is one T cell receptor (beta chain). The data belong to a study of blood T cell repertoires in COVID-19. Method: immunoSEQ multiplex PCR; TCRdb's copy keeps in-frame clones and lacks some. The sample has fewer than 250,000 clones; approximately 84% are singletons. This CDR3 region has 15 residues. The germline V gene encodes CDR1 SGHDN and CDR2 FVKESK. V lost 5 bases to trimming and J lost 7 bases; unmatched junction nucleotides: 10. Material for sequencing was peripheral blood. This receptor was obtained from a man over 45 with acute or convalescent COVID-19. The J gene is TRBJ1-4, the V gene TRBV14; 7 bases are a match to TRBD1. The CDR3 region has the DNA TGTGCCAGCAGCGACTCGACAGGGTTGAGTGAAAAACTGTTTTTT. Translated: CASSDSTGLSEKLFF.